This T cell receptor beta chain was sequenced during a study of cytomegalovirus exposure and HLA in healthy donors. Whole-study results and caveats: Presence/absence analyses rested on an assumption that sequencing depth was roughly uniform across donors. Associated with HLA alleles at 0.05 false discovery rate in a later analysis were 16,951 TCR beta sequences. While the bulk of TCR sequences proved rare, some public TCRs turned up in many donors.

Primers for the PCR totalled 60 Vbeta and 13 Jbeta. TCRdb's table, derived via immunoSEQ multiplex PCR, lists solely in-frame clones and lacks some. The sample has roughly 260,000 clones, approximately 85% seen once. Details on this clone: The target antigen is unknown.

V was pared by 4 bases and J by 8 bases, with 8 bases of the junction left unmatched. Per the germline V gene, CDR1 is SQVTM and CDR2 is ANQGSEA. The CDR3 has 14 residues. The sequence was collected from a woman aged 40 to 50 in good health and CMV-seropositive. Sequences were obtained from PBMCs. The chain recombines TRBV29-1 with TRBJ2-4; 10 bases are a match to TRBD1. The CDR3, as DNA: TGCAGCGTTGGAATGGGGACAGGGGTGTACATTCAGTACTTC. Protein: CSVGMGTGVYIQYF.